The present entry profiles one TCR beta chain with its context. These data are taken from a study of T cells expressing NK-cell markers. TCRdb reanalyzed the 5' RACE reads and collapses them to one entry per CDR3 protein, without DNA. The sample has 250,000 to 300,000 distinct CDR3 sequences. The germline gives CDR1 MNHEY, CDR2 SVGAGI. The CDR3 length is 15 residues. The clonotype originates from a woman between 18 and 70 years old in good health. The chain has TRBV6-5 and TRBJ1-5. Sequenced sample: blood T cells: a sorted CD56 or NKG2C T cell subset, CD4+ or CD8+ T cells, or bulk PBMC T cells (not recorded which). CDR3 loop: CASSCSEYSNQPQHF.